One T cell receptor (beta chain) is described in this entry. Reverse transcription used roughly 0.5 to 1 ug RNA and random hexamers. TCRdb reanalysed the immunoSEQ multiplex PCR reads using MiXCR and keeps one entry per CDR3 protein. The sample lists some 160,000 distinct CDR3 sequences, around 95% seen once, with around 0.15% in the top ten. This sample was taken from a study of CD8 T cells in Susac syndrome. The CDR3 extends over 16 amino acids. The V gene's germline CDR1 is DFQATT and CDR2 SNEGSKA (reference sequence). V lost 1 base and J lost 3, with 19 bases in between. What was sequenced was CD8+ T cells from PBMCs. The chain is built from TRBV20-1 and TRBJ2-7; D uncertain. The sequence came from a human donor with multiple sclerosis. CDR3 sequence (DNA): TGCAGTGCTAGAGTTCTCAGGTCCCTTGGGGTCTACGAGCAGTACTTC. Its protein product is CSARVLRSLGVYEQYF.